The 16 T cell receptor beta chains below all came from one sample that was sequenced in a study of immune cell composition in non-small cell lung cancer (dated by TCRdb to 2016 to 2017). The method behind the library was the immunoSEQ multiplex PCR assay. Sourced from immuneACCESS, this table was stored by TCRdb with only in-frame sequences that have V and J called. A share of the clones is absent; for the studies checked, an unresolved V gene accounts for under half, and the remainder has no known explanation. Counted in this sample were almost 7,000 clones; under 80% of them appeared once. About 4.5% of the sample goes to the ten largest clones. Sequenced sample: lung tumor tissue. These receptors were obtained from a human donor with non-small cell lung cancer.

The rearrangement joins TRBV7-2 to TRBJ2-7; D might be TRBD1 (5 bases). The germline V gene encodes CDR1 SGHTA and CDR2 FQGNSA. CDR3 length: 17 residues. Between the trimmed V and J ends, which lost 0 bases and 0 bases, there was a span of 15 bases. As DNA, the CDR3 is TGTGCCAGCAGCTTAGCGCATTTTAGGACACTCTCCTACGAGCAGTACTTC. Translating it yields CASSLAHFRTLSYEQYF.

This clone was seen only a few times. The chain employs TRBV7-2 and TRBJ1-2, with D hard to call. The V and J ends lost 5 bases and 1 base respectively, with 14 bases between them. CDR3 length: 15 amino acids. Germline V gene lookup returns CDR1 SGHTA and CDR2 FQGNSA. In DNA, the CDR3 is TGTGCCAGCAGCGTGGAGGAGCTCATTAACTATGGCTACACCTTC. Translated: CASSVEELINYGYTF. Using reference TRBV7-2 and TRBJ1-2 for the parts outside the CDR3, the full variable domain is GAGVSQSPSNKVTEKGKDVELRCDPISGHTALYWYRQSLGQGLEFLIYFQGNSAPDKSGLPSDRFSAERTGGSVSTLTIQRTQQEDSAVYLCASSVEELINYGYTFGSGTRLTVV.

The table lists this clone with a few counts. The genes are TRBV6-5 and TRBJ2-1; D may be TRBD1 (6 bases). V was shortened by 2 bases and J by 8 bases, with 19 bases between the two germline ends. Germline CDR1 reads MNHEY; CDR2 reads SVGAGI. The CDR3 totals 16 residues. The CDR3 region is CASSYLPGHRVDEQFF. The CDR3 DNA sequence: TGTGCCAGCAGTTACCTGCCGGGACACAGGGTCGATGAGCAGTTCTTC.

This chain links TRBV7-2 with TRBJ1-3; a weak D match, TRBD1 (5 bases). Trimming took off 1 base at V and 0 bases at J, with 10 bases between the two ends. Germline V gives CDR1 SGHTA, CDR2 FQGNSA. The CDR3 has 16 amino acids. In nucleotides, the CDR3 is TGTGCCAGCAGCTTAGTCGCAGGGCCCTCTGGAAACACCATATATTTT. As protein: CASSLVAGPSGNTIYF.

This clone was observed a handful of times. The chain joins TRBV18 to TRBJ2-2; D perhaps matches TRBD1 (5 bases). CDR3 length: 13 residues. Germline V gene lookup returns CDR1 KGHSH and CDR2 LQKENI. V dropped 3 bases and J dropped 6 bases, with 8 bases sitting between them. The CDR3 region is CASSPDISGELFF. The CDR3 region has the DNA TGTGCCAGCTCACCGGACATATCCGGGGAGCTGTTTTTT. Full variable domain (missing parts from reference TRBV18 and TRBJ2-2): NAGVMQNPRHLVRRRGQEARLRCSPMKGHSHVYWYRQLPEEGLKFMVYLQKENIIDESGMPKERFSAEFPKEGPSILRIQQVVRGDSAAYFCASSPDISGELFFGEGSRLTVL.

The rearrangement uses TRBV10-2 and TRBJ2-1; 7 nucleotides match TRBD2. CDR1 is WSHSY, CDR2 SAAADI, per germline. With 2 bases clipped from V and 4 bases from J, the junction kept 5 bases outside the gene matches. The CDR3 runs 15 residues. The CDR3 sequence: CASSEGAGAYNEQFF. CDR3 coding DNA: TGCGCCAGCAGTGAGGGTGCGGGAGCGTACAATGAGCAGTTCTTC.

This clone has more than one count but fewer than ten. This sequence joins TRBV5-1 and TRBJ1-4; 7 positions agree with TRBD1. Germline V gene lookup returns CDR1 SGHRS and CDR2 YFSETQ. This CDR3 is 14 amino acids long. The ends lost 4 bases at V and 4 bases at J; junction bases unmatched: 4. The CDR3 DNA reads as TGCGCCAGCAGCCGGACAGGCCTTAATGAAAAACTGTTTTTT. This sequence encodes CASSRTGLNEKLFF.

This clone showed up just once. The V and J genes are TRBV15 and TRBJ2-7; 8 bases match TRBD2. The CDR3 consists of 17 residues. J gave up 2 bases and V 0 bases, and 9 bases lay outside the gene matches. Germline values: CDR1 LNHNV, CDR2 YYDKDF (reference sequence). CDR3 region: CATSRDKRRLATYEQYF. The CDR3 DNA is TGTGCCACCAGCAGAGATAAGCGAAGACTAGCGACCTACGAGCAGTACTTC.

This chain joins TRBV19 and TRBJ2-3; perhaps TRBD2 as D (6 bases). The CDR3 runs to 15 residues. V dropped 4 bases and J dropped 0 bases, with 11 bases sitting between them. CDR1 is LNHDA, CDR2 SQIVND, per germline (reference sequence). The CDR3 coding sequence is TGTGCCAGTAGTAGCGGGACGACTAGCACAGATACGCAGTATTTT. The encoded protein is CASSSGTTSTDTQYF. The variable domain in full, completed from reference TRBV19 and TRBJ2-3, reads DGGITQSPKYLFRKEGQNVTLSCEQNLNHDAMYWYRQDPGQGLRLIYYSQIVNDFQKGDIAEGYSVSREKKESFPLTVTSAQKNPTAFYLCASSSGTTSTDTQYFGPGTRLTVL.

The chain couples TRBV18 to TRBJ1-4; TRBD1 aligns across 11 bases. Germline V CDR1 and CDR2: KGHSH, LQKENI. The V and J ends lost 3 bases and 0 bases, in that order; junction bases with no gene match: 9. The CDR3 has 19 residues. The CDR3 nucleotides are TGTGCCAGCTCACCCAACGTTCCGGGACAGGGGGCAACTAATGAAAAACTGTTTTTT. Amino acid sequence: CASSPNVPGQGATNEKLFF.

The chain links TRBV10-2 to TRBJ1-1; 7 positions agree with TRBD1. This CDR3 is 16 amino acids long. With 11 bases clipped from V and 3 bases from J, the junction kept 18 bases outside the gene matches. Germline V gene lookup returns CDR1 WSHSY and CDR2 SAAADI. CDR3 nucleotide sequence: TGCGCCGGGGTAGGGACAGAGAGGGGTTCGTACACTGAAGCTTTCTTT. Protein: CAGVGTERGSYTEAFF.

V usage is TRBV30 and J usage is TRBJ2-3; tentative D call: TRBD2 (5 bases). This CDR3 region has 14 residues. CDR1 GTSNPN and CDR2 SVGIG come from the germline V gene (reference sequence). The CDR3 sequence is CAQETDFSTDTQYF. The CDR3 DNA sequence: TGTGCTCAGGAAACGGACTTTAGCACAGATACGCAGTATTTT.

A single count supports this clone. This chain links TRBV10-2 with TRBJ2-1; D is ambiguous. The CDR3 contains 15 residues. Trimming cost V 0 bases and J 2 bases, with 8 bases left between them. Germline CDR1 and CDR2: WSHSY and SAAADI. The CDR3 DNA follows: TGCGCCAGCAGTGAGTCTAGCAGTCCCTACAATGAGCAGTTCTTC. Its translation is CASSESSSPYNEQFF.

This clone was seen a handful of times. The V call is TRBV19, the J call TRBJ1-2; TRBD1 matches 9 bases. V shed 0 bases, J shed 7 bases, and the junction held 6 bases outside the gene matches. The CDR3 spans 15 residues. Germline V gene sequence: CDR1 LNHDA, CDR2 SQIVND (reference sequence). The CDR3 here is CASSIDLTGGPGYTF. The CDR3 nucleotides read TGTGCCAGTAGTATAGATCTGACAGGGGGGCCTGGCTACACCTTC.

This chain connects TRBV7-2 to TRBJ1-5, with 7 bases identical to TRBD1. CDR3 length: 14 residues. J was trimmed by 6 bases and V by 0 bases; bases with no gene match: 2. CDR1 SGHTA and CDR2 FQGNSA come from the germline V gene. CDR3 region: CASSLAAGGQPQHF. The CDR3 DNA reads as TGTGCCAGCAGCTTAGCGGCAGGGGGTCAGCCCCAGCATTTT.

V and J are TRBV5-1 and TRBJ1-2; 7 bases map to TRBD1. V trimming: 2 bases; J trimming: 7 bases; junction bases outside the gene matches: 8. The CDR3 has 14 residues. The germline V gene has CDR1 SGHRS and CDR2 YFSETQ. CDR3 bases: TGCGCCAGCAGCTTCACAGGGGAGGTCGGTGGCTACACCTTC. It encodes CASSFTGEVGGYTF.